The 19 T cell receptor beta chains presented below share a single source sample, sequenced in a study of vaccination and CD4 T cells after COVID-19. Noted treatment: approximately 9-day PBMC culture with coronavirus spike peptide pools or control peptides (ViraFEST assay). Their target antigens are unknown. Cultured CD4+ T cell DNA was sequenced using the Oncomine TCR Beta short-read assay. Using its own MiXCR run on the PCR reads, TCRdb lists one record per CDR3 protein. The sample has 15,000 to 20,000 distinct CDR3 sequences, 55% to 60% seen once. This sample comprised CD4+ T cells from blood, cultured in vitro, obtained after SARS-CoV-2 vaccination. The receptor set was obtained from a human donor who had recovered from COVID-19.

This clonotype turned up a few times. The J gene is TRBJ1-6, the V gene TRBV7-3; 11 bases align to TRBD1. The CDR3 has 15 residues. The germline V gene encodes CDR1 SGHTA and CDR2 FQGTGA. V dropped 6 bases and J dropped 7; count of bases not matched to a gene: 5. In DNA form, the CDR3 reads TGTGCCAGCAGTTTGGGACAGGGGGAGAATTCACCCCTCCACTTT. Its translation is CASSLGQGENSPLHF.

The chain employs TRBV19 and TRBJ1-1; D remains unclear. V lost 3 bases and J 7 bases, leaving 9 bases between the germline ends. CDR3 size: 12 residues. The V gene's germline CDR1 is LNHDA and CDR2 SQIVND (reference sequence). CDR3 residues: CASSIRDGEAFF. In DNA form, the CDR3 reads TGTGCCAGTAGTATTAGGGATGGTGAAGCTTTCTTT.

The chain joins TRBV27 to TRBJ1-2; 9 nucleotides agree with TRBD1. The CDR3 extends over 14 amino acids. Trimming cost V 5 bases and J 8 bases; bases outside gene matches: 9. The germline gives CDR1 MNHEY, CDR2 SMNVEV (reference sequence). CDR3 in DNA: TGTGCCAGCAGTCTGGGACAGGGACTAGGAGGCTACACCTTC. This codes for CASSLGQGLGGYTF.

The chain couples TRBV20-1 to TRBJ2-5; 9 nucleotides line up with TRBD2. The CDR3 totals 15 residues. Unmatched junction bases numbered 8, after V lost 4 bases and J lost 2 bases. Germline assignment: CDR1 DFQATT and CDR2 SNEGSKA (reference sequence). CDR3 protein: CSAKKMTSGQETQYF. CDR3 in DNA: TGCAGTGCTAAGAAAATGACTAGCGGACAAGAGACCCAGTACTTC.

CDR3 loop: CATSDSGTGDTEAFF. Here the CDR3 DNA reads TGTGCCACCAGTGACTCCGGGACAGGGGACACTGAAGCTTTCTTT. This chain uses TRBV24-1 with TRBJ1-1; TRBD1 aligns across 10 bases. V shed 4 bases and J 3 bases; nucleotides not matched to a gene: 4. The CDR3 spans 15 residues. Germline lookup yields CDR1 KGHDR and CDR2 SFDVKD.

CDR3 loop: CSAQETGALSPLHF. CDR3 DNA sequence: TGCAGTGCTCAAGAGACAGGGGCCCTTTCACCCCTCCACTTT. V gene TRBV20-1 combines with J gene TRBJ1-6; 8 bases match TRBD1. There are 14 residues in the CDR3. CDR1 is DFQATT, CDR2 SNEGSKA, per germline (reference sequence). After removal of 5 bases from V and 9 bases from J, the junction contained 9 bases not matched to a gene.

V and J are TRBV7-9 and TRBJ1-1, with D hard to call. Looked up from germline, CDR1 is SEHNR and CDR2 is FQNEAQ (reference sequence). V gave up 5 bases and J gave up 7 bases, with 11 bases separating them. This CDR3 region has 12 residues. The CDR3 here is CASSHASNEAFF. In DNA, the CDR3 is TGTGCCAGCAGCCATGCCTCGAATGAAGCTTTCTTT.

This clonotype is a singleton in its sample. The rearrangement links TRBV6-1 to TRBJ1-1; the match to TRBD1 covers 7 bases. Unmatched junction bases numbered 8, after V lost 6 bases and J lost 1 base. CDR1 and CDR2 from the germline V gene are MNHNS and SASEGT. The CDR3 consists of 15 residues. The CDR3 sequence: CASRHQGGENTEAFF. CDR3 bases: TGTGCCAGCAGACATCAGGGGGGAGAGAACACTGAAGCTTTCTTT.

V and J are TRBV6-2 or TRBV6-3 and TRBJ2-1, with D perhaps matching TRBD2 (6 bases). V was cut by 4 bases and J by 3 bases, with 25 bases left in between. The CDR3 loop spans 19 amino acids. From germline, CDR1 is MNHEY and CDR2 SVGEGT. The CDR3 DNA is TGTGCCAGCAGTTCGCCACTAACCCCTTTCGGGGGAAACTACAATGAGCAGTTCTTC. This gives the protein CASSSPLTPFGGNYNEQFF.

The chain has TRBV20-1 and TRBJ2-1, with D possibly TRBD1 on 5 matching bases. Germline V gene lookup returns CDR1 DFQATT and CDR2 SNEGSKA (reference sequence). V was shortened by 0 bases and J by 7 bases, with 13 bases between the two germline ends. CDR3 length equals 14 residues. Here the CDR3 reads CSARDNAGLNEQFF. In DNA form, the CDR3 reads TGCAGTGCTAGAGATAATGCAGGGTTAAATGAGCAGTTCTTC.

This clonotype showed up just a few times. The chain uses TRBV7-3 and TRBJ1-6, with unresolved D. V lost 5 bases and J lost 6, with 8 bases in between. The CDR3 totals 13 residues. Germline CDR1 is SGHTA and CDR2 is FQGTGA. CDR3 in amino acids: CASSTDLNSPLHF. The CDR3 region has the DNA TGTGCCAGCAGCACAGACCTTAATTCACCCCTCCACTTT.

There are a few counts of this clonotype. In DNA form, the CDR3 reads TGTGCCAGTAGCCCCGGGGCACATATGAACACTGAAGCTTTCTTT. Translation: CASSPGAHMNTEAFF. The V gene is TRBV19, the J gene TRBJ1-1, with D perhaps TRBD1 (5 bases). The germline CDR1 and CDR2 sequences are LNHDA and SQIVND (reference sequence). This CDR3 contains 15 residues. V lost 6 bases and J 0 bases, leaving 14 bases between the germline ends.

The gene calls are TRBV20-1 and TRBJ1-1; 7 nucleotides align to TRBD1. The germline CDR1 and CDR2 sequences are DFQATT and SNEGSKA (reference sequence). J was trimmed by 4 bases and V by 6 bases; bases with no gene match: 8. The CDR3 has 13 residues. CDR3 residues: CSAEPGQLTEAFF. In DNA, the CDR3 is TGCAGTGCAGAACCGGGACAGCTCACTGAAGCTTTCTTT.

This sequence joins TRBV20-1 and TRBJ1-5; D unclear. The CDR3 spans 14 residues. Trimming left V 5 bases short and J 1 base short, with 12 bases between. From germline, CDR1 is DFQATT and CDR2 SNEGSKA (reference sequence). DNA of the CDR3: TGCAGTGCTGGAAGAGTAGGGAGCAATCAGCCCCAGCATTTT. Encoded protein: CSAGRVGSNQPQHF.

The chain joins TRBV5-4 to TRBJ2-3, with a possible D match to TRBD2 (6 bases). The CDR3 extends over 13 amino acids. The V gene's germline CDR1 is SGHNT and CDR2 YYREEE (reference sequence). Trimming cost V 4 bases and J 5 bases, with 11 bases left between them. The CDR3 region has the DNA TGTGCCAGCAGCCCAGACGGGAGAGATACGCAGTATTTT. This translates into CASSPDGRDTQYF.

There are a few counts of this clonotype. This chain uses TRBV7-6 with TRBJ2-7; possible D gene TRBD1, 5 bases. This CDR3 has 13 amino acids. Between the trimmed V and J ends, which lost 6 bases and 2 bases, there was a span of 11 bases. In germline, CDR1 is SGHVS, CDR2 FNYEAQ. CDR3 protein: CASSTQDTYEQYF. The CDR3 DNA is TGTGCCAGCAGTACACAGGATACCTACGAGCAGTACTTC.

This clonotype was seen more than once but under ten times. The chain couples TRBV20-1 to TRBJ2-1, with D hard to call. This CDR3 is 12 amino acids long. V shed 6 bases and J shed 6 bases, with 12 bases lying between them. Germline V CDR1 and CDR2: DFQATT, SNEGSKA (reference sequence). The CDR3 DNA is TGCAGTGCAGGACCACACACCAATGAGCAGTTCTTC. Amino acids: CSAGPHTNEQFF.

V is TRBV7-2 and J is TRBJ2-1, with 13 bases lining up with TRBD2. This CDR3 region has 18 residues. Germline-derived CDR1 and CDR2 are SGHTA and FQGNSA. V gave up 2 bases and J gave up 7 bases; unmatched junction bases: 11. The CDR3 nucleotides are TGTGCCAGCAGCTTAAGACTAGCGGGAGGCGGGTCCGGAAATGAGCAGTTCTTC. It translates to CASSLRLAGGGSGNEQFF.

This clonotype appeared once. The J gene is TRBJ2-1, the V gene TRBV6-2 or TRBV6-3; possible D gene TRBD2, 5 bases. The germline V and J ends were trimmed by 8 bases and 9 bases, with 14 bases remaining between them. Per germline, CDR1 MNHEY and CDR2 SVGEGT. This CDR3 has 12 amino acids. The CDR3 bases are TGTGCCAGCGGTGACTCCGGGATTGAGCAGTTCTTC. Protein product: CASGDSGIEQFF.